The rows below give T cell receptor beta chains drawn from one sample of a study of metastatic and nonmetastatic thyroid tumors. TCRdb recomputed clones from the PCR reads via MiXCR. Of 35,000 to 50,000 clones listed, less than 15% are singletons. The sample comprised blood. The receptors stem from a female donor with papillary thyroid cancer or a benign thyroid nodule (not recorded which). Some clones in this sample may be carry-over from other donors' samples. Both conserved end residues are part of each CDR3. Fields, in order: CDR3 DNA, CDR3 protein, clone size, CDR3 length, J gene, D gene, V gene. D genes are given only for firm matches. Only some rows state a clone size, as once, few, many or a class for expanded clones.

DNA: TGTGCCAGCAGTGCCCCGGACGGGATTTATGGCTACACCTTC; CDR3: CASSAPDGIYGYTF; size: many; length: 14; J: TRBJ1-2; D: -; V: TRBV6-1
DNA: TGTGCCAGCTCATTACAAGTACGGGTGGACAATGAGCAGTTCTTC; CDR3: CASSLQVRVDNEQFF; size: -; length: 15; J: TRBJ2-1; D: -; V: TRBV18
DNA: TGCGCCAGCAGCCATGGTTCAAACTACAATGAGCAGTTCTTC; CDR3: CASSHGSNYNEQFF; size: many; length: 14; J: TRBJ2-1; D: -; V: TRBV4-1
DNA: TGCAGTGCTAGCTACGCCGGCGAGCTCACAGATACGCAGTATTTT; CDR3: CSASYAGELTDTQYF; size: -; length: 15; J: TRBJ2-3; D: -; V: TRBV20-1
DNA: TGCAGTGCTAGTGGGACCAGCGTCCCCAATCAGCCCCAGCATTTT; CDR3: CSASGTSVPNQPQHF; size: -; length: 15; J: TRBJ1-5; D: -; V: TRBV20-1
DNA: TGCAGTGCTAACCAGGAGGTTGGACAGCCACAGCATTTT; CDR3: CSANQEVGQPQHF; size: -; length: 13; J: TRBJ1-5; D: -; V: TRBV20-1
DNA: TGTGCCTTCGAGGTGGGACTAGACGACGAGCAGTACTTC; CDR3: CAFEVGLDDEQYF; size: many; length: 13; J: TRBJ2-7; D: TRBD2; V: TRBV7-9
DNA: TGTGCCAGCAGCCCCGAGTACGAGCAGTACTTC; CDR3: CASSPEYEQYF; size: many; length: 11; J: TRBJ2-7; D: -; V: TRBV7-9
DNA: TGTGCCAGCAGCCTCCGCGGGGCCTCCTACAATGAGCAGTTCTTC; CDR3: CASSLRGASYNEQFF; size: many; length: 15; J: TRBJ2-1; D: -; V: TRBV27
DNA: TGTGCCAGCAGCTTATCGACAGGGGCGGCCGGGGAGCTGTTTTTT; CDR3: CASSLSTGAAGELFF; size: -; length: 15; J: TRBJ2-2; D: TRBD1; V: TRBV11-3